This T cell receptor beta chain comes out of a study of regulatory T cells in long-lasting Graves disease. Researchers made TCR beta libraries by using iRepertoire HTBI primers and running Arm-PCR on CDR3 regions. In TCRdb, the multiplex PCR reads were re-called with MiXCR into one record per CDR3 protein. Of 350,000 to 550,000 distinct CDR3 sequences listed, just under 15% were seen once; the top ten hold 15% to 20%. This clonotype was counted a few times. What it recognizes is unknown. CDR3 length: 15 amino acids. Looked up from germline, CDR1 is LNHNV and CDR2 is YYDKDF (reference sequence). The ends were cut back, 9 bases at V and 1 base at J, with 16 bases in the middle. General observations from the study: Researchers examined only peripheral blood and not thyroid tissue. Lower TCR diversity characterized persistent Graves' patients relative to newly diagnosed patients.

Time point defined: newly diagnosed GD, antithyroid drugs for less than 3 months. PBMC RNA served as the TCR library source. These data are also associated with another study on T cells in Graves' hyperthyroidism and ophthalmopathy.

The receptor was derived from a woman in her 30s with Graves disease. Material: peripheral blood mononuclear cells (PBMCs), obtained at new diagnosis, from a patient treated with antithyroid drugs. The chain joins TRBV15 to TRBJ1-5; tentative D call: TRBD1 (6 bases). The CDR3 coding sequence is TGTGCCACTTCATCCGGACAGATAAGCAATCAGCCCCAGCATTTT. This sequence encodes CATSSGQISNQPQHF. Together with reference TRBV15 and TRBJ1-5, the CDR3 gives the full variable domain: DAMVIQNPRYQVTQFGKPVTLSCSQTLNHNVMYWYQQKSSQAPKLLFHYYDKDFNNEADTPDNFQSRRPNTSFCFLDIRSPGLGDTAMYLCATSSGQISNQPQHFGDGTRLSIL.